The subject of this entry is one TCR beta chain. These data originate in a study of cytomegalovirus exposure and HLA in healthy donors. Study context: Sequencing of around 200 million T cells in an earlier analysis found roughly 120 million unique TCR beta sequences.

Per germline, CDR1 SGHTA and CDR2 FQGNSA. Trimming removed 2 bases from V and 3 bases from J, with 7 bases in between. The CDR3 is made up of 13 amino acids. In the PCR, 60 Vbeta and 13 Jbeta primers were used. Using immunoSEQ multiplex PCR, the repertoire was profiled, and TCRdb retains in-frame clones only, with some absent. The sample consists of more than 60,000 clones, around 80% of them appearing once. The specimen was PBMCs. The receptor's source is a woman in her twenties or thirties in good health and CMV-seronegative. The genes are TRBV7-2 and TRBJ2-5; perhaps TRBD2 as D (5 bases). CDR3 bases: TGTGCCAGCAGCTTATTCGGGGAAGAGACCCAGTACTTC. Its translation is CASSLFGEETQYF.